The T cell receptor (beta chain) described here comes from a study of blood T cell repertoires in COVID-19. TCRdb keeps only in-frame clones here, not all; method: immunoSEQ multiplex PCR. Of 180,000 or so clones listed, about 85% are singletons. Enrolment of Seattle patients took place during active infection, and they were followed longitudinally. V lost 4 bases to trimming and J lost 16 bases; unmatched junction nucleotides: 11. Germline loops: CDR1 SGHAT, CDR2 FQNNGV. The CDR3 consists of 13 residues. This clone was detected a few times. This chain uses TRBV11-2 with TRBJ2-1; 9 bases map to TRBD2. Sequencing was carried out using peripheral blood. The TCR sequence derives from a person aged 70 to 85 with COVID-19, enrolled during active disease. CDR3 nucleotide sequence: TGTGCCAGCAGCTCCTCCTCTAGCGGGGCCCCCTTCTTC. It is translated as CASSSSSSGAPFF. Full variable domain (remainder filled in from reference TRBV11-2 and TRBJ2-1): EAGVAQSPRYKIIEKRQSVAFWCNPISGHATLYWYQQILGQGPKLLIQFQNNGVVDDSQLPKDRFSAERLKGVDSTLKIQPAKLEDSAVYLCASSSSSSGAPFFGPGTRLTVL.